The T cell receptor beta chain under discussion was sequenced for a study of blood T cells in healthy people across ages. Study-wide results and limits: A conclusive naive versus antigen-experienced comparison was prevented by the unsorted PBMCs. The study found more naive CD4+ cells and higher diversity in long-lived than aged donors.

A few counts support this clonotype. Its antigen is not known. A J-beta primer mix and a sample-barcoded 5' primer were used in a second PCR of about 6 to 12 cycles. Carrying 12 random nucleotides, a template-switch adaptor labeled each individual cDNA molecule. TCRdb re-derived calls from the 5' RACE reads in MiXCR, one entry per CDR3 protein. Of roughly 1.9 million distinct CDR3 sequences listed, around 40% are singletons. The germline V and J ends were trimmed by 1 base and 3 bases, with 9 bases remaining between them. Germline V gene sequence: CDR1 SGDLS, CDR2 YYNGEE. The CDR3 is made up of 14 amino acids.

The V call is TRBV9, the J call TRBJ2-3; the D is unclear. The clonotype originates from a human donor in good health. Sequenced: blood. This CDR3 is CASSVFLSTDTQYF. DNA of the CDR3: TGTGCCAGCAGCGTATTTCTAAGTACAGATACGCAGTATTTT.